The 27 T cell receptor beta chains below all came from one sample that was sequenced in a study of PD-1 blockade in classical Hodgkin lymphoma. Generated by immunoSEQ multiplex PCR, the TCRdb table keeps only in-frame clones and is missing some. The table has around 14,000 clones, around 84% seen once. Each patient experienced a relapse that followed autologous stem cell transplantation, and brentuximab vedotin exposure varied. The starting material was peripheral blood mononuclear cells (PBMCs), obtained at baseline. These receptors all stem from a human donor with classical Hodgkin lymphoma.

The chain employs TRBV7-9 and TRBJ2-1, with 8 nucleotides matching TRBD2. Germline CDR1 is SEHNR and CDR2 is FQNEAQ (reference sequence). V shed 3 bases, J shed 6 bases, and the junction held 19 bases outside the gene matches. The CDR3 covers 19 residues. In DNA, the CDR3 is TGTGCCAGCAGCTTTCCCACGAAGCCGGGACTAGAAGGCGTCAATGAGCAGTTCTTC. It yields the protein CASSFPTKPGLEGVNEQFF.

The chain combines TRBV4-3 with TRBJ2-7, with 8 bases aligning to TRBD1. V lost 1 base to trimming and J lost 3 bases; unmatched junction nucleotides: 11. CDR1 is LGHNA, CDR2 YSLEER, per germline. The CDR3 has 17 residues. CDR3 nucleotides: TGCGCCAGCAGCCAAGTATTCAGAGGGACAGGTCACTACGAGCAGTACTTC. Its protein is CASSQVFRGTGHYEQYF.

This clone was recorded only once. The chain uses TRBV15 and TRBJ1-2; TRBD1 aligns across 9 bases. With 6 bases clipped from V and 3 bases from J, the junction kept 5 bases outside the gene matches. From germline, CDR1 is LNHNV and CDR2 YYDKDF (reference sequence). The CDR3 is 14 residues long. In DNA form, the CDR3 reads TGTGCCACCAGAGCCGGGACAGGGCACTATGGCTACACCTTC. It translates to CATRAGTGHYGYTF. Full variable domain (outside the CDR3, taken from reference TRBV15 and TRBJ1-2): DAMVIQNPRYQVTQFGKPVTLSCSQTLNHNVMYWYQQKSSQAPKLLFHYYDKDFNNEADTPDNFQSRRPNTSFCFLDIRSPGLGDTAMYLCATRAGTGHYGYTFGSGTRLTVV.

This clone has a single count. The chain couples TRBV19 to TRBJ2-3; the match to TRBD2 covers 7 bases. The V gene's germline CDR1 is LNHDA and CDR2 SQIVND (reference sequence). CDR3 size: 15 residues. V lost 2 bases and J lost 2; bases outside the gene matches: 4. The CDR3 spells CASSISLAVTDTQYF. The CDR3 DNA reads TGTGCCAGTAGTATATCCCTAGCGGTCACAGATACGCAGTATTTT.

CDR3 protein: CASSRDGNTIYF. In DNA form, the CDR3 reads TGTGCCAGCTCCCGGGACGGAAACACCATATATTTT. The chain couples TRBV9 to TRBJ1-3, with TRBD1 as a possible D gene (5 bases). The germline V gene has CDR1 SGDLS and CDR2 YYNGEE. The CDR3 runs to 12 residues. Trimming left V 7 bases short and J 4 bases short, with 9 bases between. Using reference TRBV9 and TRBJ1-3 for the parts outside the CDR3, the full variable domain is DSGVTQTPKHLITATGQRVTLRCSPRSGDLSVYWYQQSLDQGLQFLIQYYNGEERAKGNILERFSAQQFPDLHSELNLSSLELGDSALYFCASSRDGNTIYFGEGSWLTVV.

This chain connects TRBV5-6 to TRBJ2-6, with D unresolved. Germline V gene lookup returns CDR1 SGHDT and CDR2 YYEEEE. The CDR3 is made up of 13 amino acids. The V and J ends lost 0 bases and 3 bases respectively, with 1 base between them. The DNA for the CDR3 is TGTGCCAGCAGCTTGGATGGGGCCAACGTCCTGACTTTC. Amino acid sequence: CASSLDGANVLTF.

The chain is built from TRBV28 and TRBJ1-2; D uncertain. This CDR3 spans 13 amino acids. Germline V lookup: CDR1 MDHEN, CDR2 SYDVKM. Trimming took off 2 bases at V and 2 bases at J, with 6 bases between the two ends. The CDR3 DNA sequence: TGTGCCAGCAGTTTAGGGCAGAACTATGGCTACACCTTC. It specifies CASSLGQNYGYTF.

V usage is TRBV6-5 and J usage is TRBJ2-5; 11 positions agree with TRBD2. V shed 3 bases, J shed 8 bases, and the junction held 8 bases outside the gene matches. Germline CDR1 reads MNHEY; CDR2 reads SVGAGI. The CDR3 extends over 15 amino acids. The chain's CDR3 is CASSYRGTSGGTQYF. For the CDR3, the DNA is TGTGCCAGCAGTTATCGGGGGACTAGCGGTGGAACCCAGTACTTC.

The CDR3 nucleotides are TGTGCCAGCAGCCCGGTCGGACTAGCGGATTACAATGAGCAGTTCTTC. Its protein product is CASSPVGLADYNEQFF. The J gene is TRBJ2-1, the V gene TRBV11-2; 10 bases line up with TRBD2. This CDR3 contains 16 residues. J was trimmed by 4 bases and V by 5 bases; bases with no gene match: 8. Germline-derived CDR1 and CDR2 are SGHAT and FQNNGV.

CDR3 in DNA: TGCGCCAGTACCACCGGGGGAACAGGGGACATGAACACCATATATTTT. Its protein product is CASTTGGTGDMNTIYF. The V call is TRBV5-1, the J call TRBJ1-3, with 7 bases fitting TRBD1. V shed 8 bases, J shed 7 bases, and the junction held 18 bases outside the gene matches. Germline V CDR1 and CDR2: SGHRS, YFSETQ. The CDR3 sequence is 16 residues long.

This chain connects TRBV27 to TRBJ1-2; D unresolved. The CDR3 runs to 13 residues. Germline V gene lookup returns CDR1 MNHEY and CDR2 SMNVEV (reference sequence). V gave up 6 bases and J gave up 4 bases, with 12 bases separating them. CDR3 in amino acids: CASRMLDGYGYTF. As DNA, the CDR3 is TGTGCCAGCAGGATGTTAGACGGCTATGGCTACACCTTC.

The chain uses TRBV7-9 and TRBJ1-6; D may be TRBD1 (5 bases). Trimming shortened V by 2 bases and J by 4 bases, and 21 bases separated the two germline ends. Germline V CDR1 and CDR2: SEHNR, FQNEAQ (reference sequence). This CDR3 spans 19 amino acids. The CDR3, as DNA: TGTGCCAGCAGCTTAATCAACTCGGGAAGACAGAGATATAATTCACCCCTCCACTTT. Encoded protein: CASSLINSGRQRYNSPLHF.

The rearrangement uses TRBV28 and TRBJ2-2, with D possibly TRBD2 on 6 matching bases. CDR1 is MDHEN and CDR2 is SYDVKM in the germline V gene. V was pared by 7 bases and J by 3 bases, with 15 bases between. There are 15 residues in the CDR3. The CDR3 sequence: CASTPGGTDTGELFF. The CDR3 nucleotides read TGTGCCAGCACCCCCGGGGGTACGGACACCGGGGAGCTGTTTTTT.

The chain recombines TRBV10-3 with TRBJ2-2, with 7 bases fitting TRBD1. J gave up 2 bases and V 8 bases, and 5 bases lay outside the gene matches. CDR3 length: 14 residues. CDR1 ENHRY and CDR2 SYGVKD come from the germline V gene. DNA of the CDR3: TGTGCCATCGAGACAGGGATTAACACCGGGGAGCTGTTTTTT. This codes for CAIETGINTGELFF.

The V call is TRBV4-3, the J call TRBJ2-7; 7 bases agree with TRBD1. This CDR3 contains 12 residues. The V and J ends lost 0 bases and 10 bases, in that order; junction bases with no gene match: 3. From germline, CDR1 is LGHNA and CDR2 YSLEER. The CDR3 loop is CASSQDRGRQYF. The DNA of the CDR3 is TGCGCCAGCAGCCAAGATAGGGGGCGTCAGTACTTC.

J is TRBJ1-4 and V is TRBV7-9, with D maybe TRBD1 (5 bases). CDR1 is SEHNR and CDR2 is FQNEAQ in the germline V gene (reference sequence). The V end lost 4 bases, the J end lost 8 bases, and 26 bases lay between the germline ends. CDR3 length: 18 amino acids. The CDR3 loop reads CASSSPWNDSVNREKLFF. The CDR3, as DNA: TGTGCCAGCAGCTCCCCCTGGAATGACAGCGTGAATAGGGAAAAACTGTTTTTT.

V gene TRBV7-2 combines with J gene TRBJ2-1; D unclear. The V and J ends lost 5 bases and 7 bases respectively, with 9 bases between them. Germline values: CDR1 SGHTA, CDR2 FQGNSA. CDR3 size: 12 residues. In nucleotides, the CDR3 is TGTGCCAGCAGCCGGACCGTTAATGAGCAGTTCTTC. It specifies CASSRTVNEQFF.

This clone was seen a single time. The rearrangement joins TRBV16 to TRBJ1-5; D uncertain. The CDR3 contains 14 residues. Trimming cost V 0 bases and J 0 bases, with 3 bases left between them. Looked up from germline, CDR1 is KGHSY and CDR2 is FQNENV. The CDR3 nucleotides read TGTGCCAGCAGCCAATCGGGTAGCAATCAGCCCCAGCATTTT. Translated: CASSQSGSNQPQHF.

The chain uses TRBV4-1 and TRBJ2-1; 10 bases fit TRBD2. The J segment lost 1 base and the V segment lost 8 bases, leaving 5 bases of the junction unmatched. The CDR3 sequence is 15 residues long. From germline, CDR1 is MGHRA and CDR2 YSYEKL. The CDR3 nucleotides are TGCGCCAGCCGGCCGGGACTAGCGTCCTACAATGAGCAGTTCTTC. Translation gives CASRPGLASYNEQFF.

The CDR3 sequence is CASSPPGQEGNTIYF. Here the CDR3 DNA reads TGTGCCAGCTCACCACCGGGACAGGAAGGAAACACCATATATTTT. V and J are TRBV18 and TRBJ1-3, with TRBD1 matching over 8 bases. The junction had 2 bases not matched to a gene; V was cut back by 0 bases and J by 4 bases. This CDR3 has 15 residues. The germline gives CDR1 KGHSH, CDR2 LQKENI.

The J gene is TRBJ1-6, the V gene TRBV7-9; D is unclear. CDR1 and CDR2 (germline): SEHNR, FQNEAQ (reference sequence). This CDR3 comprises 13 residues. V was shortened by 1 base and J by 7 bases, with 5 bases between the two germline ends. The DNA of the CDR3 is TGTGCCAGCAGCTTAGGGCCGAATTCACCCCTCCACTTT. This sequence encodes CASSLGPNSPLHF.

This chain links TRBV5-1 with TRBJ1-1; 9 bases align to TRBD1. In germline, CDR1 is SGHRS, CDR2 YFSETQ. Trimming at V came to 4 bases and at J to 4 bases, leaving 8 bases not matched to a gene. This CDR3 comprises 15 residues. As DNA, the CDR3 is TGCGCCAGCAGCGATAACAGGGGGCGGCCCACTGAAGCTTTCTTT. Its protein product is CASSDNRGRPTEAFF.

In DNA form, the CDR3 reads TGTGCCAGCAGTCAATACTATAGCTCCTACGAGCAGTACTTC. This gives the protein CASSQYYSSYEQYF. The chain combines TRBV27 with TRBJ2-7, with D hard to call. CDR3 length equals 14 residues. Looked up from germline, CDR1 is MNHEY and CDR2 is SMNVEV (reference sequence). V shed 5 bases and J shed 0 bases, with 11 bases lying between them.

This clone was found a few times. The chain recombines TRBV9 with TRBJ1-2, with D unresolved. The CDR3 extends over 13 amino acids. V was pared by 0 bases and J by 6 bases, with 9 bases between. Germline V gene data show CDR1 as SGDLS and CDR2 as YYNGEE. The CDR3 sequence: CASSVDLGNGYTF. The CDR3, as DNA: TGTGCCAGCAGCGTAGACCTAGGTAATGGCTACACCTTC.

There are a few counts of this clone. V gene TRBV5-4 combines with J gene TRBJ2-3, with a possible D match to TRBD2 (5 bases). Germline assignment: CDR1 SGHNT and CDR2 YYREEE (reference sequence). Trimming pared 4 bases from V and 2 bases from J, leaving 14 bases between. This CDR3 has 15 residues. For the CDR3, the DNA is TGTGCCAGCAGCCTAGCTAGTGACCACACAGATACGCAGTATTTT. Translating gives CASSLASDHTDTQYF.

This chain connects TRBV6-6 to TRBJ2-7, with TRBD2 identical over 12 bases. V shed 4 bases, J shed 2 bases, and the junction held 3 bases outside the gene matches. Germline CDR1 and CDR2: MNHNY and SVGAGI (reference sequence). The CDR3 sequence is 15 residues long. The CDR3, as DNA: TGTGCCAGCAGTTTCGGACTAGCGGGACCCTACGAGCAGTACTTC. Residues: CASSFGLAGPYEQYF.

V is TRBV18 and J is TRBJ2-7; D not certain. CDR3 length: 13 residues. With 2 bases removed from V and 3 bases from J, the gap between germline ends came to 8 bases. The germline V gene encodes CDR1 KGHSH and CDR2 LQKENI. The CDR3: CASSPNSYYEQYF. The DNA of the CDR3 is TGTGCCAGCTCACCAAACAGTTACTACGAGCAGTACTTC.